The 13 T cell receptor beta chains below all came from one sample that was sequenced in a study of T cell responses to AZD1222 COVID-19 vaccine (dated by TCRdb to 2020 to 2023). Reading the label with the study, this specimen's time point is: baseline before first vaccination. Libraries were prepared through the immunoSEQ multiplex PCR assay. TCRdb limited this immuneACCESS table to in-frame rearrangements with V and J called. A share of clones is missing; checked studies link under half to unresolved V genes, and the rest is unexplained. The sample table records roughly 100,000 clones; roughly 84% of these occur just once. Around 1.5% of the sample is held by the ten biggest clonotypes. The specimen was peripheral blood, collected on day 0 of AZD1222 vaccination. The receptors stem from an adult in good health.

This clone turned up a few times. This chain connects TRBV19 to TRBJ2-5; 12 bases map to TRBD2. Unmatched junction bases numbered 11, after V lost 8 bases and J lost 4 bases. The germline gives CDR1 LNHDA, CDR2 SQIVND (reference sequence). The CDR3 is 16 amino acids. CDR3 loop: CASSPLASGRGETQYF. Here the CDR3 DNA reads TGTGCCAGTTCCCCTCTTGCTAGCGGGAGGGGAGAGACCCAGTACTTC.

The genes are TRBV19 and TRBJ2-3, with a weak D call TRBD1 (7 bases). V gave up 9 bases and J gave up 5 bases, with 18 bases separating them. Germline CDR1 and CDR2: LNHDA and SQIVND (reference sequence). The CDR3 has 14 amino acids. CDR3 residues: CASDWGQGGDTQYF. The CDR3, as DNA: TGTGCCAGCGACTGGGGGCAGGGGGGAGATACGCAGTATTTT.

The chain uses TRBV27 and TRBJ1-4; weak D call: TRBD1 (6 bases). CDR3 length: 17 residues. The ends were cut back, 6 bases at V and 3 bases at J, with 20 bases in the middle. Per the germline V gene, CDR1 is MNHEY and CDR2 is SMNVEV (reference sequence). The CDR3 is CASSSQLEGVSNEKLFF. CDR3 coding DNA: TGTGCCAGCAGCTCTCAGTTGGAGGGGGTCTCTAATGAAAAACTGTTTTTT.

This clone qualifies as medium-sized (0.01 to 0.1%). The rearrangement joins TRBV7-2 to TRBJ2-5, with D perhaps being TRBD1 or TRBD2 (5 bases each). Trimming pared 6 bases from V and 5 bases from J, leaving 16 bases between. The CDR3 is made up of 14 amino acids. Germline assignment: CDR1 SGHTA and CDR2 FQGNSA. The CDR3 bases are TGTGCCAGCAGTCCCTTGGGGGTGGGGGAGACCCAGTACTTC. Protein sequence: CASSPLGVGETQYF.

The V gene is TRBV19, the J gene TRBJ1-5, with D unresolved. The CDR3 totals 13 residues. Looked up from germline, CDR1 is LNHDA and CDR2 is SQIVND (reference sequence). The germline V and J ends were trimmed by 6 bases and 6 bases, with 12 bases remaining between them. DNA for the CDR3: TGTGCCAGTAGCCTAGAAGTTCCTCAGCCCCAGCATTTT. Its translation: CASSLEVPQPQHF. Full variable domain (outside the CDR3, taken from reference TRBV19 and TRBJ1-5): DGGITQSPKYLFRKEGQNVTLSCEQNLNHDAMYWYRQDPGQGLRLIYYSQIVNDFQKGDIAEGYSVSREKKESFPLTVTSAQKNPTAFYLCASSLEVPQPQHFGDGTRLSIL.

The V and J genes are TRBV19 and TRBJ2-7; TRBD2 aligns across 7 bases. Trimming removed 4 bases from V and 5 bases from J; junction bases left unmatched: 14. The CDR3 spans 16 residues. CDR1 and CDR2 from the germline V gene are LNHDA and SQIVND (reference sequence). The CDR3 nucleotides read TGTGCCAGTAGTACACCTATGGGAGGGCTCCACAACGAGCAGTACTTC. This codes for CASSTPMGGLHNEQYF.

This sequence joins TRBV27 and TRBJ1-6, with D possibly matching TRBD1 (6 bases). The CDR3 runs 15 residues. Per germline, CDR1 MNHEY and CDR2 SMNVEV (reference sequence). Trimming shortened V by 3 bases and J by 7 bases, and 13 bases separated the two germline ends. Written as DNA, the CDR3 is TGTGCCAGCAGTTTCAGGACAGACGGAAATTCACCCCTCCACTTT. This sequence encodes CASSFRTDGNSPLHF.

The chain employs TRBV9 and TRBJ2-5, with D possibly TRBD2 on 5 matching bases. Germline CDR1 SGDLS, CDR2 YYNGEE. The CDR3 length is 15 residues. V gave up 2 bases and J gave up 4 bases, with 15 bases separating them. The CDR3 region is CASSVNNRRGETQYF. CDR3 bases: TGTGCCAGCAGCGTTAATAACAGACGGGGAGAGACCCAGTACTTC.

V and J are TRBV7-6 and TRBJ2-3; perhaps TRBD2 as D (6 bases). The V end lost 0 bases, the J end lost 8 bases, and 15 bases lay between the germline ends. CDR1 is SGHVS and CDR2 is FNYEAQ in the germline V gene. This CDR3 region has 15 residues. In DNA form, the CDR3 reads TGTGCCAGCAGCTTAGCGGCGGGGCCCCAGGGTACGCAGTATTTT. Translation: CASSLAAGPQGTQYF.

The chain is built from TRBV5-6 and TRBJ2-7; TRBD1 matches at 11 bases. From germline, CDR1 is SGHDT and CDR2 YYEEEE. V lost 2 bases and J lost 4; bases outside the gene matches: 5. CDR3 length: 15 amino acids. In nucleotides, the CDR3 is TGTGCCAGCAGCTTTGGACAGGGGGCAGGATACGAGCAGTACTTC. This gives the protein CASSFGQGAGYEQYF.

Written as DNA, the CDR3 is TGTGCCACCAGCAGAGACCGTGCAACTAATGAAAAACTGTTTTTT. It yields the protein CATSRDRATNEKLFF. This chain joins TRBV15 and TRBJ1-4; D gene uncertain. This CDR3 comprises 15 residues. Germline V lookup: CDR1 LNHNV, CDR2 YYDKDF (reference sequence). V was pared by 0 bases and J by 0 bases, with 5 bases between.

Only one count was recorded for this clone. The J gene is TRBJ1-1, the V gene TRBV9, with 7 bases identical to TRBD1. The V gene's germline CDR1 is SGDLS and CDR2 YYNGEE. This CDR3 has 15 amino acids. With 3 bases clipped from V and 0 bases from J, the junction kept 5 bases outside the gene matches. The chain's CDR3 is CASSARQGLNTEAFF. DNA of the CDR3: TGTGCCAGCAGCGCCAGACAGGGTTTGAACACTGAAGCTTTCTTT.

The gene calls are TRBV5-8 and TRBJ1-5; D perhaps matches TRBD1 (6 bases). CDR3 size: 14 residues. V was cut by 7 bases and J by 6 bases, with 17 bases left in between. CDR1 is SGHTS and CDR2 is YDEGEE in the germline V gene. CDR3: CASPSRGIGQPQHF. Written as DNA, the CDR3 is TGTGCCAGCCCTTCGAGGGGGATTGGTCAGCCCCAGCATTTT.